This entry concerns a single T cell receptor beta chain. Time point reported: week 3, after first cycle of checkpoint inhibitor. The sample is drawn from a study of blood T cell dynamics during melanoma immunotherapy. The method was immunoSEQ multiplex PCR; TCRdb's version includes in-frame clones alone and lacks a portion of them. This sample carries 6,500 to 10,000 clones, nearly 90% of them seen once, and the ten largest clones take 6.3%. V lost 0 bases and J lost 0, with 10 bases in between. Germline V gene data show CDR1 as MGHRA and CDR2 as YSYEKL. The CDR3 is made up of 16 amino acids. This sequence was found in a human donor with melanoma. This material consisted of blood, taken from a patient treated with checkpoint blockade. V is TRBV4-1 and J is TRBJ2-3; the D gene could be TRBD1 or TRBD2 (5 bases each). DNA for the CDR3: TGCGCCAGCAGCCAAGAGGGACCGGAAAGCACAGATACGCAGTATTTT. Translated, it gives CASSQEGPESTDTQYF.